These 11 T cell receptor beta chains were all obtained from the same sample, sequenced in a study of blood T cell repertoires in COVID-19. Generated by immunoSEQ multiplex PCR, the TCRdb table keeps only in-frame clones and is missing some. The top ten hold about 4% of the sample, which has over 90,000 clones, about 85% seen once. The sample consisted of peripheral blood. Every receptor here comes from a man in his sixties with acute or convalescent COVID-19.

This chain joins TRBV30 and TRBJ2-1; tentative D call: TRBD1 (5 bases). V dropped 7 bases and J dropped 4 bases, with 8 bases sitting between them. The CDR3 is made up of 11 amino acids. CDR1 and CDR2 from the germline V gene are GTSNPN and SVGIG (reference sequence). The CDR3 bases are TGTGCCTTGACAGCGTACAATGAGCAGTTCTTC. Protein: CALTAYNEQFF.

The CDR3 sequence: CASNRREPYNEQFF. For the CDR3, the DNA is TGTGCCAGTAACCGTCGGGAGCCCTACAATGAGCAGTTCTTC. The rearrangement links TRBV19 to TRBJ2-1; the D gene is possibly TRBD2 (6 bases). The V gene's germline CDR1 is LNHDA and CDR2 SQIVND (reference sequence). The CDR3 is made up of 14 amino acids. The V end lost 7 bases, the J end lost 2 bases, and 12 bases lay between the germline ends.

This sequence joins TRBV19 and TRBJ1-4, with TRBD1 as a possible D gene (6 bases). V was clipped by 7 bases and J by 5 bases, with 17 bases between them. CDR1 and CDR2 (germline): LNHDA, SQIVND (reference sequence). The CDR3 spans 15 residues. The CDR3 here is CASTIMTGANEKLFF. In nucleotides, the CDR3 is TGTGCCAGTACCATTATGACAGGCGCAAATGAAAAACTGTTTTTT. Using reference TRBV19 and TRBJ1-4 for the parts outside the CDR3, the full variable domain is DGGITQSPKYLFRKEGQNVTLSCEQNLNHDAMYWYRQDPGQGLRLIYYSQIVNDFQKGDIAEGYSVSREKKESFPLTVTSAQKNPTAFYLCASTIMTGANEKLFFGSGTQLSVL.

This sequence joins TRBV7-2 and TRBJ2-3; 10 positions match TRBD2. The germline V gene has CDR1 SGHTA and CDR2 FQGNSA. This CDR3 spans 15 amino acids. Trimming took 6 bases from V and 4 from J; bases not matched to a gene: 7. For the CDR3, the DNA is TGTGCCAGCAGACCTAGCGGGGGCCGACCAGATACGCAGTATTTT. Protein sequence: CASRPSGGRPDTQYF. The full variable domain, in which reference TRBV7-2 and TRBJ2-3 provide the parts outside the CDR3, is GAGVSQSPSNKVTEKGKDVELRCDPISGHTALYWYRQSLGQGLEFLIYFQGNSAPDKSGLPSDRFSAERTGGSVSTLTIQRTQQEDSAVYLCASRPSGGRPDTQYFGPGTRLTVL.

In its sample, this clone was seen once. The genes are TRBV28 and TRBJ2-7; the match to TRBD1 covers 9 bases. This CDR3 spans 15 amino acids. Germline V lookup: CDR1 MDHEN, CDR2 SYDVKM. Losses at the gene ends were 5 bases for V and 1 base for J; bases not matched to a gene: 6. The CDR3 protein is CASSEPGTGSYEQYF. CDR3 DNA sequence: TGTGCCAGCAGTGAACCCGGGACAGGGTCCTACGAGCAGTACTTC.

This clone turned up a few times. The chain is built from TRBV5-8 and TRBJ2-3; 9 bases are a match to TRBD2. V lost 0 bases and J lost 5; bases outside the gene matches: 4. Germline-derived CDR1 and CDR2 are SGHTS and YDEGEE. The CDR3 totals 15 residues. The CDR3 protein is CASSLETSGGDTQYF. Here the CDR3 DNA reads TGTGCCAGCAGCTTGGAGACTAGCGGCGGAGATACGCAGTATTTT. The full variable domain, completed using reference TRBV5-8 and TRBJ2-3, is EAGVTQSPTHLIKTRGQQATLRCSPISGHTSVYWYQQALGLGLQFLLWYDEGEERNRGNFPPRFSGRQFPNYSSELNVNALELEDSALYLCASSLETSGGDTQYFGPGTRLTVL.

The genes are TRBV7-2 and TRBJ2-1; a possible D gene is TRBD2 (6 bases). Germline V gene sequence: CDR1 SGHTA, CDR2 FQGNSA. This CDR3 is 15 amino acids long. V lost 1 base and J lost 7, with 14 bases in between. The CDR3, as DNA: TGTGCCAGCAGCTTAGAGGTGACTAGTGGAAATGAGCAGTTCTTC. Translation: CASSLEVTSGNEQFF.

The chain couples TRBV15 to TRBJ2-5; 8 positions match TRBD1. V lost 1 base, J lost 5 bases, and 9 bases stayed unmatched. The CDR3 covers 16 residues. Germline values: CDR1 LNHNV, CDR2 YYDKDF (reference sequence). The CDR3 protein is CATSRAGQGGWETQYF. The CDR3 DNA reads TGTGCCACCAGCAGAGCTGGACAGGGTGGTTGGGAGACCCAGTACTTC. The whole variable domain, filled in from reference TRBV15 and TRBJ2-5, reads DAMVIQNPRYQVTQFGKPVTLSCSQTLNHNVMYWYQQKSSQAPKLLFHYYDKDFNNEADTPDNFQSRRPNTSFCFLDIRSPGLGDTAMYLCATSRAGQGGWETQYFGPGTRLLVL.

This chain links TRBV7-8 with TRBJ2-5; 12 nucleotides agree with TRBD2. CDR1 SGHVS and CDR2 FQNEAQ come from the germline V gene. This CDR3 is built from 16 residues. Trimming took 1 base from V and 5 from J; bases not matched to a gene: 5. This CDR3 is CASSLVGLAGTETQYF. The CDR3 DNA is TGTGCCAGCAGCTTAGTAGGACTAGCGGGGACGGAGACCCAGTACTTC.

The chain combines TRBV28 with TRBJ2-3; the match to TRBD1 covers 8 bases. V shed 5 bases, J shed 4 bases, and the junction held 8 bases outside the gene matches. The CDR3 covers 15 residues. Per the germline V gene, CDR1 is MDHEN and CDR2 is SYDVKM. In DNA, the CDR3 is TGTGCCAGCAGTGGATACCCAGGGGGCGCAGATACGCAGTATTTT. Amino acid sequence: CASSGYPGGADTQYF.

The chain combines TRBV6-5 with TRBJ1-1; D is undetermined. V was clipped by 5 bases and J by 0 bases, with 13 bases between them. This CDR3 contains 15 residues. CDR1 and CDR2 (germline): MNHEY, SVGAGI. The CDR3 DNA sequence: TGTGCCAGCAGTCCGATACGGGTCATGAACACTGAAGCTTTCTTT. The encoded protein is CASSPIRVMNTEAFF.